The clone carrying this T cell receptor (beta chain) showed up just a few times. These data come from a study of patients and donors after allogeneic stem cell transplantation. TCRdb analysed the RT-PCR reads with MiXCR anew, one entry per CDR3 protein. The table has some 960,000 distinct CDR3 sequences, roughly 17% seen once. CDR3 length: 17 residues. Per germline, CDR1 SGHRS and CDR2 YFSETQ. V was cut by 4 bases and J by 1 base, with 18 bases left in between. Material for sequencing was blood, either unsorted or a sorted T cell fraction (not recorded which). The rearrangement links TRBV5-1 to TRBJ2-1; D might be TRBD1 or TRBD2, each matching 6 bases. The clonotype originates from a human donor who was either an allogeneic HSCT recipient or a stem cell or donor lymphocyte infusion donor (not recorded which). It is not recorded whose cells these are; they may come from a transplant donor. CDR3: CASSITQTGRSYNEQFF. Here the CDR3 DNA reads TGCGCCAGCAGCATCACCCAAACAGGGAGGTCCTACAATGAGCAGTTCTTC.